The clone carrying this TCR beta chain was recorded at least ten times. Its antigen is as yet unknown. This specimen belongs to a study of blood T cells in healthy people across ages. General study points: Among T cells, TCR beta diversity per million cells dropped roughly linearly as age rose.

A second PCR, run for about 7 to 11 cycles, used a sample-barcoded 5' primer plus a J-beta primer mix. TCRdb passed the 5' RACE reads through MiXCR, listing each CDR3 protein once. The sample includes about 1.6 million distinct CDR3 sequences, 30% to 35% seen only once; the top ten take over 9%. Looked up from germline, CDR1 is SEHNR and CDR2 is FQNEAQ (reference sequence). This CDR3 has 12 amino acids. The V and J ends lost 10 bases and 7 bases, in that order; junction bases with no gene match: 10. The chain recombines TRBV7-9 with TRBJ2-7, with 7 nucleotides matching TRBD2. This sequence originates from a woman younger than 45 in good health. Sequenced sample: blood. The CDR3 here is CATGTTYEEQYF. In DNA, the CDR3 is TGTGCCACCGGGACTACCTACGAGGAGCAGTACTTC. Full variable domain (outside the CDR3, taken from reference TRBV7-9 and TRBJ2-7): DTGVSQNPRHKITKRGQNVTFRCDPISEHNRLYWYRQTLGQGPEFLTYFQNEAQLEKSRLLSDRFSAERPKGSFSTLEIQRTEQGDSAMYLCATGTTYEEQYFGPGTRLTVT.